This T cell receptor beta chain was captured in a study of CD8 T cells in Susac syndrome. Points from the study as a whole: The study conceded that relatively few individuals underwent its TCR sequencing and HLA analysis.

Points on this clonotype: Its antigen is unidentified.

The ends were cut back, 3 bases at V and 1 base at J, with 11 bases in the middle. CDR1 and CDR2 from the germline V gene are LNHDA and SQIVND (reference sequence). The CDR3 has 15 amino acids. Random hexamers served to reverse transcribe roughly 0.45 to 1 ug RNA. immunoSEQ multiplex PCR amplified TCR beta CDR3 across 54 Vbeta, 13 Jbeta. TCRdb re-called the immunoSEQ multiplex PCR reads through MiXCR, storing one row per CDR3 protein. Of about 200,000 distinct CDR3 sequences in the sample, about 94% were seen once. CD8+ and CD4+ T cells taken from blood had their TCR beta sequenced. Negative isolation was applied to CD8+ and CD4+ T cells, and FACS enrichment was applied to TEMRA cells.

The receptor's source is a human donor with multiple sclerosis. The specimen was CD8+ T cells from PBMCs. This chain uses TRBV19 with TRBJ2-3; possibly TRBD2 for D (6 bases). The CDR3 sequence: CASSIGGGGTDTQYF. CDR3 DNA sequence: TGTGCCAGTAGTATCGGCGGAGGGGGCACAGATACGCAGTATTTT.